Listed below are T cell receptor beta chains from one sample, sequenced in a study of blood T cell repertoires in COVID-19. The data were produced by immunoSEQ multiplex PCR, yet TCRdb's version contains in-frame clones alone and is incomplete. The top ten hold about 5.6% of the sample, which has some 200,000 clones, approximately 78% seen once. Material for sequencing was peripheral blood. These receptors all stem from a woman between 65 and 79 years old with COVID-19, enrolled during active disease. The CDR3 runs from the conserved cysteine through the conserved F or W. The D gene is left open where the match is weak. Clone size is given for some rows only: seen once, a few or many times, or a class if the clone is expanded.

>TRBJ2-7|TRBD1|TRBV19|-
CASSILTGGDYEQYF
TGTGCCAGTAGTATCCTGACAGGGGGAGACTACGAGCAGTACTTC
>TRBJ2-7|-|TRBV28|-
CASSSGYEQYF
TGTGCCAGCAGTTCCGGCTACGAGCAGTACTTC
>TRBJ1-4|-|TRBV6-2/TRBV6-3|-
CASSRHSANEKLFF
TGTGCCAGCAGTAGACATTCTGCTAATGAAAAACTGTTTTTT
>TRBJ2-1|TRBD1|TRBV18|-
CASSQDRGSYNEQFF
TGTGCCAGCTCTCAGGACAGGGGGAGTTACAATGAGCAGTTCTTC
>TRBJ1-5|TRBD1|TRBV24-1|-
CATSGGQGGQPQHF
TGTGCCACCAGTGGGGGACAGGGGGGACAGCCCCAGCATTTT
>TRBJ2-2|-|TRBV29-1|-
CSARGSRNTGELFF
TGCAGCGCCAGGGGTTCCCGCAACACCGGGGAGCTGTTTTTT
>TRBJ2-3|TRBD2|TRBV6-1|few
CASSDLTSGYTDTQYF
TGTGCCAGCAGTGACCTGACTAGCGGCTACACGGATACGCAGTATTTT
>TRBJ1-6|-|TRBV5-1|few
CASSLDRAAYNSPLHF
TGCGCCAGCAGCTTGGACAGGGCGGCCTATAATTCACCCCTCCACTTT
>TRBJ2-3|-|TRBV24-1|-
CATSDFQATDTQYF
TGTGCCACCAGTGATTTTCAGGCCACAGATACGCAGTATTTT
>TRBJ1-4|TRBD1|TRBV5-6|-
CASSSGTGAGEKLFF
TGTGCCAGCAGCTCAGGAACAGGGGCAGGTGAAAAACTGTTTTTT
>TRBJ1-1|-|TRBV27|-
CASSLSPRVQTEAFF
TGTGCCAGCAGTTTATCCCCCAGGGTTCAGACTGAAGCTTTCTTT
>TRBJ2-3|TRBD2|TRBV28|-
CASSFELREIADTQYF
TGTGCCAGCAGTTTTGAATTGCGGGAGATCGCGGATACGCAGTATTTT
>TRBJ2-3|TRBD2|TRBV18|-
CASSPAGGRGTDTQYF
TGTGCCAGCTCACCCGCAGGCGGGAGAGGAACAGATACGCAGTATTTT
>TRBJ2-3|TRBD2|TRBV28|-
CASPPHTAGGGSTDTQYF
TGTGCCAGCCCCCCCCATACGGCGGGAGGAGGAAGCACAGATACGCAGTATTTT
>TRBJ2-5|TRBD2|TRBV10-3|few
CATALREGHETQYF
TGTGCCACGGCTCTGCGGGAGGGCCACGAGACCCAGTACTTC
>TRBJ2-6|-|TRBV9|-
CASSSQGSGANVLTF
TGTGCCAGCAGCTCCCAGGGCTCTGGGGCCAACGTCCTGACTTTC
>TRBJ1-1|TRBD1|TRBV6-4|-
CARARDRVTEAFF
TGTGCCAGGGCCCGGGACAGGGTAACTGAAGCTTTCTTT